One sample yielded the 8 T cell receptor beta chains listed below, sequenced in a study of blood T cell repertoires in COVID-19. TCRdb's table, derived via immunoSEQ multiplex PCR, lists solely in-frame clones and lacks some. The table includes around 180,000 clones, 85% to 90% detected once. Sequencing was done on a sample of peripheral blood. The receptors originated from a person aged 70 to 85 with COVID-19, enrolled during active disease.

CDR3 DNA sequence: TGTGCCAGCAGCTCAGGGACTGGAAACACCATATATTTT. It encodes CASSSGTGNTIYF. The chain links TRBV7-9 to TRBJ1-3; a possible D gene is TRBD1 (5 bases). The CDR3 has 13 residues. In germline, CDR1 is SEHNR, CDR2 FQNEAQ (reference sequence). Trimming took 4 bases from V and 2 from J, leaving 6 bases between them.

The chain recombines TRBV5-1 with TRBJ2-3, with TRBD2 matching over 12 bases. The CDR3 covers 16 residues. Germline values: CDR1 SGHRS, CDR2 YFSETQ. The ends lost 5 bases at V and 6 bases at J; junction bases unmatched: 10. CDR3 protein: CASRIDLAGGRDTQYF. Here the CDR3 DNA reads TGCGCCAGCAGAATTGACCTAGCGGGGGGGCGGGATACGCAGTATTTT.

Written as DNA, the CDR3 is TGTGCCTGGAGTAGACCGGGACAGGGGGGGTCTGAAGCTTTCTTT. Its protein product is CAWSRPGQGGSEAFF. The V and J genes are TRBV30 and TRBJ1-1, with 11 bases matching TRBD1. J lost 6 bases, V lost 2 bases, and 8 bases had no gene match. This CDR3 has 15 amino acids. Germline V gene data show CDR1 as GTSNPN and CDR2 as SVGIG (reference sequence).

This rearrangement joins TRBV25-1 to TRBJ1-6; tentatively, D is TRBD1 (6 bases). This CDR3 is built from 16 residues. Germline CDR1 reads MGHDK; CDR2 reads SYGVNS. V was trimmed by 8 bases and J by 4 bases, leaving 18 bases between them. The CDR3: CASEASGTPYNSPLHF. The CDR3 DNA reads TGTGCCAGCGAGGCTTCCGGGACACCGTATAATTCACCCCTCCACTTT.

The V call is TRBV28, the J call TRBJ2-2, with a weak D call TRBD2 (6 bases). With 6 bases removed from V and 2 bases from J, the gap between germline ends came to 16 bases. Germline V gene lookup returns CDR1 MDHEN and CDR2 SYDVKM. The CDR3 runs to 16 residues. This CDR3 reads CASRLGTVINTGELFF. DNA for the CDR3: TGTGCCAGCAGGCTAGGGACTGTAATAAACACCGGGGAGCTGTTTTTT.

The rearrangement joins TRBV5-1 to TRBJ1-4; 9 bases agree with TRBD1. V dropped 3 bases and J dropped 0; count of bases not matched to a gene: 9. CDR1 is SGHRS and CDR2 is YFSETQ in the germline V gene. The CDR3 is 18 residues long. The CDR3 reads CASSSPPGQGATNEKLFF. The DNA for the CDR3 is TGCGCCAGCAGCTCGCCCCCGGGACAGGGCGCAACTAATGAAAAACTGTTTTTT.

V gene TRBV11-2 combines with J gene TRBJ2-5, with 7 bases matching TRBD1. V gave up 5 bases and J gave up 3 bases; unmatched junction bases: 21. This CDR3 region has 19 residues. Germline assignment: CDR1 SGHAT and CDR2 FQNNGV. CDR3 DNA sequence: TGTGCCAGCAGCCCCTATCCGGCGAGGACAGGTTATCAAAAAGAGACCCAGTACTTC. Its translation: CASSPYPARTGYQKETQYF.

This clone was detected only once. The genes are TRBV5-1 and TRBJ2-7, with 9 bases fitting TRBD1. Trimming took 1 base from V and 4 from J; bases not matched to a gene: 9. CDR1 SGHRS and CDR2 YFSETQ come from the germline V gene. CDR3 length equals 16 residues. The CDR3 sequence: CASSLRGTGITYEQYF. In DNA form, the CDR3 reads TGCGCCAGCAGCTTGCGCGGGACAGGGATTACTTACGAGCAGTACTTC.